This T cell receptor (beta chain) appears in the sequencing data of a study of shared clonotypes between healthy human individuals. The CDR3 extends over 17 amino acids. Looked up from germline, CDR1 is SQVTM and CDR2 is ANQGSEA. V trimming: 6 bases; J trimming: 2 bases; junction bases outside the gene matches: 14. Some 30,000 T cell genomes (approximately 0.2 ug DNA) went into each sorted-subset replicate. Sequencing used immunoSEQ multiplex PCR; TCRdb keeps in-frame clones, though not all of them. The data show some 2.4 million clones, approximately 93% seen once. General study points: Clonotype sharing among the donors was expected to vary with sequencing depth. The study drew on few donors, limiting represented genetic and exposure-history diversity.

As concerns this clone: Its target is unknown.

The chain joins TRBV29-1 to TRBJ2-1; 9 nucleotides match TRBD1. The source of this sequence is a man younger than 35 in good health. Some clones in this sample may be carry-over from other donors' samples. Sequenced: naive CD4+ T cells from PBMCs. This sample's subset: CD45RA+ positively selected. Here the CDR3 reads CSVTRPDRGSTYNEQFF. As DNA, the CDR3 is TGCAGCGTGACCCGGCCGGACAGGGGATCGACCTACAATGAGCAGTTCTTC.